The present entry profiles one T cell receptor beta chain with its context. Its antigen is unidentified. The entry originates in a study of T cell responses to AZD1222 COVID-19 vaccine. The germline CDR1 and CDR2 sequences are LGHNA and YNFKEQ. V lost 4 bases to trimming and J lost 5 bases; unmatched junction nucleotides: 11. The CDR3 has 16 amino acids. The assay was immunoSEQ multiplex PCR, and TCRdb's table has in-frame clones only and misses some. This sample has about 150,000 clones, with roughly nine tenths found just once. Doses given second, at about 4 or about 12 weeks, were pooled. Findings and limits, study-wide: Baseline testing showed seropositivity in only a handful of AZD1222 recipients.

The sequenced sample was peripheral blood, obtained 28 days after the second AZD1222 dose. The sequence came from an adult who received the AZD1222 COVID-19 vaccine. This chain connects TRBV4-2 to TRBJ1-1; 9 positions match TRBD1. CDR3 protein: CASSPRDRAIGTEAFF. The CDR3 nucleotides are TGTGCCAGCAGCCCGAGGGACAGGGCCATTGGGACTGAAGCTTTCTTT.